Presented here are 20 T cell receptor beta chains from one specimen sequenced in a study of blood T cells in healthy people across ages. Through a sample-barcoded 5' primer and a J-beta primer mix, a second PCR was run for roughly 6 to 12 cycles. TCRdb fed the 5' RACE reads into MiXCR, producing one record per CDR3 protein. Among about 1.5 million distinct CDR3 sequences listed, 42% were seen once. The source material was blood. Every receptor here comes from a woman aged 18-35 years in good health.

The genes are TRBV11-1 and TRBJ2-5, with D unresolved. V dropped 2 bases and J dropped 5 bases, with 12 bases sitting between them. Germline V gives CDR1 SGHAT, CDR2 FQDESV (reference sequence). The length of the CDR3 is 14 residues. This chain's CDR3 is CASSLRNRVETQYF. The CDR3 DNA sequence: TGTGCCAGCAGCTTAAGAAATAGGGTGGAGACCCAGTACTTC.

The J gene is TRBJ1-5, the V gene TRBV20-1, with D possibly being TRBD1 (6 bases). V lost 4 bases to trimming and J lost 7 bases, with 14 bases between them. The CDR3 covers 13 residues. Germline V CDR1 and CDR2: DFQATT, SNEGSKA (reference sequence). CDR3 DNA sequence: TGCAGTGCTACAGGGGAGGCGGACCAGCCCCAGCATTTT. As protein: CSATGEADQPQHF.

CDR3 coding DNA: TGTGCCAGCAGCCGACCCACTAGCGGGAGCTCCTACGAGCAGTACTTC. Its protein is CASSRPTSGSSYEQYF. The V and J genes are TRBV12-3 or TRBV12-4 and TRBJ2-7; 11 bases line up with TRBD2. The V segment lost 6 bases and the J segment 0 bases; nucleotides outside the gene matches: 7. The CDR3 sequence is 16 residues long.

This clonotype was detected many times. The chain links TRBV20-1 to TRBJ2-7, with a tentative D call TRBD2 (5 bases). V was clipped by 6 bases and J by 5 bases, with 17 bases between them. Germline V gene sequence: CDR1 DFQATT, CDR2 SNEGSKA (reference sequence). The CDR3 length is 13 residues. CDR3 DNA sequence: TGCAGTGCGCAAGGCCCGGAGAGGGACGAGCAGTACTTC. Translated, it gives CSAQGPERDEQYF.

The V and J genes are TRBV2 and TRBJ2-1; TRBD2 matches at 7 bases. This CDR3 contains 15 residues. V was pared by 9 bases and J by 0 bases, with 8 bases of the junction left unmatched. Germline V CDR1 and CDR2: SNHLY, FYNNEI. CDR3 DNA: TGTGCCAGTAGACTAGCCCTTAACTCCTACAATGAGCAGTTCTTC. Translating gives CASRLALNSYNEQFF.

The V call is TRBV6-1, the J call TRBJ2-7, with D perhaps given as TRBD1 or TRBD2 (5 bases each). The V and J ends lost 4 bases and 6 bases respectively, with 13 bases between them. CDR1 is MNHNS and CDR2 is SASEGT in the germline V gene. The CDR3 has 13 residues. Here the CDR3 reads CASSGAGGGEQYF. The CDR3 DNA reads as TGTGCCAGCAGTGGGGCAGGTGGGGGCGAGCAGTACTTC.

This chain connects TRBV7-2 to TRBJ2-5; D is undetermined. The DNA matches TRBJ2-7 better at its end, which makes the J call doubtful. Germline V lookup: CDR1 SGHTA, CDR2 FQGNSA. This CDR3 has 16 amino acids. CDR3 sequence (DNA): TGTGCCAGCAGCTTAGCCCCAGGAGCGAGCAAGGGCGAGCAGTACTTC. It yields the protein CASSLAPGASKGEQYF.

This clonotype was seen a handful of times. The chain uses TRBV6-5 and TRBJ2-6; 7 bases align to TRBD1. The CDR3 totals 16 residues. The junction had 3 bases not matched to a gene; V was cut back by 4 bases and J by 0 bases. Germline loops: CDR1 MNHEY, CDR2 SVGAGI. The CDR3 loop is CASSSRQGSGANVLTF. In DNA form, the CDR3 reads TGTGCCAGCAGTTCTCGACAGGGCTCTGGGGCCAACGTCCTGACTTTC.

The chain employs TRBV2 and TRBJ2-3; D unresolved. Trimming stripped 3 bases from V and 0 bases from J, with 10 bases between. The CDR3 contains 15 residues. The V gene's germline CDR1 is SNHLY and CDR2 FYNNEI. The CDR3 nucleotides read TGTGCCAGCAGTGAGGTAACCCCTAGCACAGATACGCAGTATTTT. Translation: CASSEVTPSTDTQYF.

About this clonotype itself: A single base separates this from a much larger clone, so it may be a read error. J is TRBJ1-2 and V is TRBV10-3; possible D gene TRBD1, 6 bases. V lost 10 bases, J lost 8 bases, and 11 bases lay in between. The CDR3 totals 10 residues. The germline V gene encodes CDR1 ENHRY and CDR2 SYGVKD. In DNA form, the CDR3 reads TGTGCCACCAAGGGGGAGGGCTACACCTTC. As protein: CATKGEGYTF.

CDR3 nucleotide sequence: TGTGCCTGGAGTGCCCCGCCAGGGGCCACCTACGAGCAGTACTTC. Its translation is CAWSAPPGATYEQYF. V is TRBV30 and J is TRBJ2-7, with a weak D call TRBD1 (6 bases). There are 15 residues in the CDR3. Germline V gives CDR1 GTSNPN, CDR2 SVGIG (reference sequence). The ends were cut back, 1 base at V and 2 bases at J, with 15 bases in the middle.

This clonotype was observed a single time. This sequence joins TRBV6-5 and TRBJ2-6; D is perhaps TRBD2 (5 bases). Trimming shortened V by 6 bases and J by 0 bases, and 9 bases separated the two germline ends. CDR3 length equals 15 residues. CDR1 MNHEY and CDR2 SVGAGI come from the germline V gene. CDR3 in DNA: TGTGCCAGCAGAAGGGAGAGCTCTGGGGCCAACGTCCTGACTTTC. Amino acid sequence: CASRRESSGANVLTF.

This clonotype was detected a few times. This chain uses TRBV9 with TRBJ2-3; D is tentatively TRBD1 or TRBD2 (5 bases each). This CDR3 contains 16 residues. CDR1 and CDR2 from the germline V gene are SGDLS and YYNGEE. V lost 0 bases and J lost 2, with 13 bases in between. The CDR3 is CASSVANGATTDTQYF. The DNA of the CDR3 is TGTGCCAGCAGCGTAGCGAACGGGGCCACCACAGATACGCAGTATTTT.

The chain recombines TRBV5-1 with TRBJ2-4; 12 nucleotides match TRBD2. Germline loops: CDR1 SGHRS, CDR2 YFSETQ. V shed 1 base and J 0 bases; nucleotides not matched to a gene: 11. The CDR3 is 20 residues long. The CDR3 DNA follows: TGCGCCAGCAGCTTGATACCATCGGGGACTAGCGGGTCAGCCAAAAACATTCAGTACTTC. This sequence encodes CASSLIPSGTSGSAKNIQYF.

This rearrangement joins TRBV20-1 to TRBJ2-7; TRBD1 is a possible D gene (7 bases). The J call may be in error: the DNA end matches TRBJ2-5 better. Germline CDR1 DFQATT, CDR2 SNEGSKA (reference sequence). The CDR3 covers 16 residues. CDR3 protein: CSARDRRGPQTETQYF. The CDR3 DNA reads TGCAGTGCTAGAGATCGGAGGGGGCCACAGACAGAGACCCAGTACTTC.

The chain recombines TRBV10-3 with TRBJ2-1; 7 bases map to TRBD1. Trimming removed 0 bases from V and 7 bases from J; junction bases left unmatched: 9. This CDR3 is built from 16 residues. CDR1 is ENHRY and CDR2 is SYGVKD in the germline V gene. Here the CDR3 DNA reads TGTGCCATCAGTGAGTCTCGGCAGGGGGTAGAGAATGAGCAGTTCTTC. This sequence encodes CAISESRQGVENEQFF.

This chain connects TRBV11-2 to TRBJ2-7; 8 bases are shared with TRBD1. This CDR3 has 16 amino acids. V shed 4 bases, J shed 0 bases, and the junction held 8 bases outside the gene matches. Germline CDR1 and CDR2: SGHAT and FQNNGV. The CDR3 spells CASSSPGQDFSYEQYF. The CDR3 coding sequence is TGTGCCAGCAGCTCCCCGGGACAGGACTTCTCCTACGAGCAGTACTTC.

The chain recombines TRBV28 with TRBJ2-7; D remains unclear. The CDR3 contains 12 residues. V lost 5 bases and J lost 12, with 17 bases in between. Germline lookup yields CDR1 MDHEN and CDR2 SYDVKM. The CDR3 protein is CASSRYPGRPYF. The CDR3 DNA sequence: TGTGCCAGCAGTCGTTATCCCGGAAGGCCGTACTTC.

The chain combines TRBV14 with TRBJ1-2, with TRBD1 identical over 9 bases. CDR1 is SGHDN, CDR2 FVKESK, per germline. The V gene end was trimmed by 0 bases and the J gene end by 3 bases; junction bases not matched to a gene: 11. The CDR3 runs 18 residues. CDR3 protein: CASSQDLGQGPFYYGYTF. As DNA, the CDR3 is TGTGCCAGCAGCCAAGATCTTGGACAGGGGCCATTCTACTATGGCTACACCTTC.

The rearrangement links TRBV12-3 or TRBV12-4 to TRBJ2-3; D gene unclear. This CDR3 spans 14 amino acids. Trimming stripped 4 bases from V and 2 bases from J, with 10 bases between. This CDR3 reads CASSYVWDTDTQYF. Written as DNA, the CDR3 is TGTGCCAGCAGTTACGTCTGGGACACAGATACGCAGTATTTT.